The 24 T cell receptor beta chains below all came from one sample that was sequenced in a study of blood T cells in healthy people across ages. A second about 7 to 11 cycle PCR used barcoded and J-beta primers. TCRdb reanalysed the 5' RACE reads using MiXCR and keeps one entry per CDR3 protein. The repertoire consists of more than 700,000 distinct CDR3 sequences, with roughly 46% occurring once and the leading ten covering 15% to 20%. The sequenced sample consisted of blood. These receptors were taken from an older man in good health.

This chain joins TRBV7-9 and TRBJ2-5; D remains ambiguous. The CDR3 has 15 amino acids. V was clipped by 8 bases and J by 11 bases, with 27 bases between them. The germline V gene encodes CDR1 SEHNR and CDR2 FQNEAQ (reference sequence). The CDR3, as DNA: TGTGCCAGCGGCATCGACCCAAGCTCCTACAATGAGCAGTACTTC. This gives the protein CASGIDPSSYNEQYF.

This chain connects TRBV12-3 or TRBV12-4 to TRBJ2-7; a possible D gene is TRBD2 (6 bases). Trimming removed 1 base from V and 0 bases from J, with 10 bases in between. The CDR3 consists of 15 residues. CDR3 DNA: TGTGCCAGCAGTTTAGGCGGGATCCACTCCTACGAGCAGTACTTC. Its protein product is CASSLGGIHSYEQYF.

This chain uses TRBV14 with TRBJ1-1, with D hard to call. Germline V lookup: CDR1 SGHDN, CDR2 FVKESK. The ends were cut back, 0 bases at V and 1 base at J, with 3 bases in the middle. This CDR3 region has 13 residues. CDR3 sequence reads: CASSQEWNTEAFF. The CDR3 DNA is TGTGCCAGCAGCCAAGAATGGAACACTGAAGCTTTCTTT.

Relative to its sample, this clonotype is medium-sized (0.01 to 0.1%). This sequence joins TRBV20-1 and TRBJ2-3; a possible D gene is TRBD2 (6 bases). Germline CDR1 reads DFQATT; CDR2 reads SNEGSKA (reference sequence). The ends were cut back, 3 bases at V and 1 base at J, with 11 bases in the middle. The CDR3 is made up of 14 amino acids. The CDR3 DNA sequence: TGCAGTGCTAGTAGGCGGGACGGCACAGATACGCAGTATTTT. Protein sequence: CSASRRDGTDTQYF.

There are a few counts of this clonotype. The chain is built from TRBV10-3 and TRBJ2-4; maybe TRBD2 (6 bases). Per germline, CDR1 ENHRY and CDR2 SYGVKD. Trimming left V 3 bases short and J 6 bases short, with 18 bases between. The CDR3 consists of 16 residues. The CDR3 DNA is TGTGCCATCAGTGAAATACGCTTGGAGGGCAGAAACATTCAGTACTTC. Its translation is CAISEIRLEGRNIQYF.

This clonotype was found many times. The chain carries TRBV7-9 and TRBJ2-1; 9 nucleotides line up with TRBD2. Germline assignment: CDR1 SEHNR and CDR2 FQNEAQ (reference sequence). V was clipped by 7 bases and J by 3 bases; unmatched bases: 13. The CDR3 extends over 17 amino acids. The CDR3 DNA reads TGTGCCAGCATTCCCCCAGCGGCTAGCGGGAACTACAATGAGCAGTTCTTC. Amino acid sequence: CASIPPAASGNYNEQFF.

This chain joins TRBV28 and TRBJ2-7, with D hard to call. The CDR3 loop spans 14 amino acids. CDR1 is MDHEN and CDR2 is SYDVKM in the germline V gene. The ends were cut back, 1 base at V and 2 bases at J, with 9 bases in the middle. The CDR3 sequence is CASSLSYTAYEQYF. The DNA of the CDR3 is TGTGCCAGCAGTTTATCCTATACAGCCTACGAGCAGTACTTC.

As concerns this clonotype: A much bigger clone sits one base away, suggesting this may be a read error. CDR3 in amino acids: CATSDSPGRIREGYEQYF. The CDR3, as DNA: TGTGCCACCAGTGATTCCCCTGGTAGAATCCGGGAGGGCTATGAGCAGTACTTC. This rearrangement joins TRBV24-1 to TRBJ2-5, with 8 bases lining up with TRBD2. The germline V gene has CDR1 KGHDR and CDR2 SFDVKD. The CDR3 is 18 amino acids. V gave up 2 bases and J gave up 11 bases; unmatched junction bases: 21.

This clonotype was seen a few times. The J gene is TRBJ1-6, the V gene TRBV7-2; weak D call: TRBD1 (5 bases). The CDR3 has 16 amino acids. The ends were cut back, 6 bases at V and 0 bases at J, with 12 bases in the middle. Germline V gives CDR1 SGHTA, CDR2 FQGNSA. CDR3 residues: CASRPGTSSYNSPLHF. CDR3 nucleotides: TGTGCCAGCAGACCCGGGACGAGCTCCTATAATTCACCCCTCCACTTT.

As to this clonotype: The junction departs from germline at one end; a sequencing error may be responsible. The chain employs TRBV6-2 or TRBV6-3 and TRBJ2-1; TRBD2 is a possible D gene (6 bases). CDR1 and CDR2 from the germline V gene are MNHEY and SVGEGT. There are 15 residues in the CDR3. The CDR3 sequence: CASSRTGGGVGEQFF. CDR3 sequence (DNA): TGTGCCAGCAGTCGTACCGGGGGTGGAGTGGGTGAGCAGTTCTTT.

This clonotype has more than one count but fewer than ten. The chain's CDR3 is CSVRGSEDTQYF. The CDR3, as DNA: TGCAGCGTTCGAGGGTCTGAAGATACGCAGTATTTT. The V and J genes are TRBV29-1 and TRBJ2-3; the D gene is possibly TRBD2 (5 bases). The germline V gene has CDR1 SQVTM and CDR2 ANQGSEA. This CDR3 has 12 residues. Trimming left V 5 bases short and J 5 bases short, with 11 bases between.

V and J are TRBV5-1 and TRBJ2-1; 7 nucleotides align to TRBD2. CDR1 and CDR2 from the germline V gene are SGHRS and YFSETQ. With 0 bases clipped from V and 5 bases from J, the junction kept 11 bases outside the gene matches. CDR3 length: 17 amino acids. CDR3 in amino acids: CASSLAGGAGQDNEQFF. CDR3 DNA sequence: TGCGCCAGCAGCTTGGCCGGGGGAGCGGGGCAGGACAATGAGCAGTTCTTC.

In its sample, this clonotype was seen many times. The chain has TRBV7-9 and TRBJ2-1; the D gene is possibly TRBD2 (7 bases). CDR1 is SEHNR, CDR2 FQNEAQ, per germline (reference sequence). Trimming took 0 bases from V and 5 from J, leaving 17 bases between them. CDR3 size: 17 residues. The CDR3 loop is CASSLARGEGPNNEQFF. CDR3 DNA: TGTGCCAGCAGCTTAGCGAGGGGGGAGGGCCCCAACAATGAGCAGTTCTTC.

V and J are TRBV20-1 and TRBJ2-1, with 8 bases that match TRBD1. The end of the DNA is better explained by TRBJ2-7, so the J call may be wrong. Germline-derived CDR1 and CDR2 are DFQATT and SNEGSKA (reference sequence). This CDR3 has 15 residues. CDR3 region: CSARAFRGQDNEQYF. Here the CDR3 DNA reads TGCAGTGCTAGAGCCTTCAGGGGGCAAGACAATGAGCAGTACTTC.

The J gene is TRBJ2-1, the V gene TRBV18, with D possibly being TRBD1 (6 bases). CDR3 length equals 20 residues. Germline V gene data show CDR1 as KGHSH and CDR2 as LQKENI. V was cut by 1 base and J by 0 bases, with 22 bases left in between. CDR3 nucleotides: TGTGCCAGCTCACCACTTAGTCAGGGGCGGACTTATCCCTCCTACAATGAGCAGTTCTTC. It yields the protein CASSPLSQGRTYPSYNEQFF.

This sequence joins TRBV7-9 and TRBJ2-1, with TRBD2 identical over 9 bases. The germline gives CDR1 SEHNR, CDR2 FQNEAQ (reference sequence). The V and J ends lost 5 bases and 5 bases, in that order; junction bases with no gene match: 7. The length of the CDR3 is 15 residues. CDR3 in amino acids: CASSPRTSVNNEQFF. CDR3 coding DNA: TGTGCCAGCAGCCCTCGGACTAGCGTCAACAATGAGCAGTTCTTC. Variable domain in full (rest from reference TRBV7-9 and TRBJ2-1): DTGVSQNPRHKITKRGQNVTFRCDPISEHNRLYWYRQTLGQGPEFLTYFQNEAQLEKSRLLSDRFSAERPKGSFSTLEIQRTEQGDSAMYLCASSPRTSVNNEQFFGPGTRLTVL.

The chain employs TRBV30 and TRBJ1-6; 7 nucleotides match TRBD1. CDR3 size: 14 residues. CDR1 is GTSNPN, CDR2 SVGIG, per germline (reference sequence). The junction had 5 bases not matched to a gene; V was cut back by 0 bases and J by 9 bases. The CDR3 nucleotides read TGTGCCTGGAGTGTTCGACAGGGAGGTTCACCCCTCCACTTT. This codes for CAWSVRQGGSPLHF.

Only a few counts were recorded for this clonotype. CDR3 protein: CASNLAGGTQYF. The CDR3 DNA follows: TGTGCCAGCAACCTAGCGGGCGGTACGCAGTATTTT. V is TRBV11-2 and J is TRBJ2-3, with 8 bases lining up with TRBD2. Germline CDR1 SGHAT, CDR2 FQNNGV. The CDR3 is made up of 12 amino acids. V was clipped by 7 bases and J by 8 bases; unmatched bases: 5.

This clonotype was counted only a few times. The chain has TRBV27 and TRBJ2-7; TRBD1 matches 8 bases. The germline gives CDR1 MNHEY, CDR2 SMNVEV (reference sequence). J gave up 3 bases and V 5 bases, and 12 bases lay outside the gene matches. The CDR3 is made up of 16 amino acids. The CDR3 is CASSIYSGTGYYEQYF. CDR3 nucleotides: TGTGCCAGCAGTATTTACTCCGGGACAGGCTACTACGAGCAGTACTTC.

The chain has TRBV29-1 and TRBJ2-1; no clear D gene. Deletions cut 2 bases from V and 4 bases from J, with 6 bases between. The CDR3 is 12 amino acids. CDR1 is SQVTM, CDR2 ANQGSEA, per germline. CDR3 region: CSVEIQYNEQFF. The DNA for the CDR3 is TGCAGCGTTGAAATTCAATACAATGAGCAGTTCTTC.

This chain joins TRBV5-1 and TRBJ2-5, with TRBD2 identical over 12 bases. The J call may be incorrect, as the DNA end agrees better with TRBJ2-7. CDR3 size: 16 residues. Per the germline V gene, CDR1 is SGHRS and CDR2 is YFSETQ. The CDR3 nucleotides are TGCGCCAGCAACTACGGACTAGCGGGACTTGAGTACGAGCAGTACTTC. Encoded protein: CASNYGLAGLEYEQYF.

This clonotype was counted between two and nine times. The V and J genes are TRBV5-1 and TRBJ2-5; 9 bases agree with TRBD1. TRBJ2-7 matches the DNA end more closely, so the J call is doubtful. From germline, CDR1 is SGHRS and CDR2 YFSETQ. The CDR3 spans 14 residues. The CDR3 loop reads CASSFAGQGDEQYF. DNA of the CDR3: TGCGCCAGCAGCTTCGCGGGACAGGGCGACGAGCAGTACTTC.

The V gene is TRBV20-1, the J gene TRBJ2-3; tentatively, D is TRBD1 (5 bases). V shed 3 bases and J shed 0 bases, with 10 bases lying between them. CDR3 size: 14 residues. Germline values: CDR1 DFQATT, CDR2 SNEGSKA (reference sequence). The DNA of the CDR3 is TGCAGTGCTAGTCTGGGGCCGAGCACAGATACGCAGTATTTT. This codes for CSASLGPSTDTQYF.

This chain links TRBV4-3 with TRBJ1-2; 8 bases are a match to TRBD1. Germline CDR1 LGHNA, CDR2 YSLEER. J lost 8 bases, V lost 0 bases, and 8 bases had no gene match. CDR3 size: 15 residues. CDR3 sequence: CASSQELDRVRGYTF. DNA for the CDR3: TGCGCCAGCAGCCAAGAGCTGGACAGGGTGAGAGGCTACACCTTC.